This is a list of T cell receptor beta chains from one sample in a study of high-grade serous ovarian cancer treatment subgroups. Assay: immunoSEQ multiplex PCR; the TCRdb copy retains only in-frame clones and omits some. Of about 6,200 clones in the sample, about 80% were seen once. The sequencing input was tumor tissue. The source is a human donor with high-grade serous ovarian cancer. CDR3s include the opening cysteine and the closing phenylalanine or tryptophan. D genes are given only for firm matches. Not every row has a clone size; where given, it reads once, few, many or a size class.

v_call,clone_size,j_call,d_call,cdr3_aa,cdr3_nt
TRBV6-5,few,TRBJ1-1,-,CASSYSGQMNTEAFF,TGTGCCAGCAGTTACTCTGGGCAGATGAACACTGAAGCTTTCTTT
TRBV28,few,TRBJ1-3,TRBD1,CASSSHYMETGAGNTIYF,TGTGCCAGCAGTTCCCATTATATGGAAACAGGGGCTGGAAACACCATATATTTT
TRBV23-1,-,TRBJ2-2,-,CASSRGGVDPGELFF,TGCGCCAGCAGTCGGGGGGGCGTAGACCCCGGGGAGCTGTTTTTT
TRBV7-9,-,TRBJ2-7,-,CASSLGTVWDEQYF,TGTGCCAGCAGCTTAGGGACGGTATGGGACGAGCAGTACTTC
TRBV6-1,-,TRBJ2-7,TRBD2,CASSETWGGDEQYF,TGTGCCAGCAGTGAAACATGGGGGGGGGACGAGCAGTACTTC
TRBV2,-,TRBJ1-2,-,CASSVQGNYGYTF,TGTGCCAGCAGTGTGCAGGGAAACTATGGCTACACCTTC
TRBV14,few,TRBJ2-5,-,CASSQYGPRTQYF,TGTGCCAGCAGCCAATACGGCCCAAGGACCCAGTACTTC
TRBV18,few,TRBJ2-2,-,CASSPSRGGSSPYTGELFF,TGTGCCAGCTCACCCTCCAGGGGCGGGAGTTCGCCCTACACCGGGGAGCTGTTTTTT
TRBV7-9,-,TRBJ2-1,-,CASSPGSGANEQFF,TGTGCCAGCAGTCCTGGGTCGGGGGCAAATGAGCAGTTCTTC
TRBV10-3,-,TRBJ2-4,-,CAISDAQGAKNIQYF,TGTGCCATCAGTGATGCGCAGGGCGCCAAAAACATTCAGTACTTC
TRBV2,-,TRBJ1-2,TRBD1,CASSAQGEIGYTF,TGTGCCAGCAGTGCACAGGGGGAGATTGGCTACACCTTC
TRBV2,-,TRBJ1-4,-,CASSVLGGNEKLFF,TGTGCCAGCAGTGTCCTGGGGGGGAATGAAAAACTGTTTTTT
TRBV4-3,-,TRBJ2-4,TRBD1,CASSRYRGLGENIQYF,TGCGCCAGCAGCCGTTACAGGGGGTTAGGGGAAAACATTCAGTACTTC
TRBV7-9,-,TRBJ2-1,-,CASSLPPSNEQFF,TGTGCCAGCAGCTTGCCGCCATCGAATGAGCAGTTCTTC
TRBV6-5,-,TRBJ1-4,TRBD1,CASTPGQAYEKLFF,TGTGCCAGCACCCCCGGACAGGCTTATGAAAAACTGTTTTTT
TRBV2,few,TRBJ2-1,-,CASRPNTYNEQFF,TGTGCCAGCAGGCCCAACACCTACAATGAGCAGTTCTTC
TRBV29-1,medium-sized,TRBJ2-5,TRBD2,CSAGLAGIGETQYF,TGCAGCGCGGGACTAGCGGGAATCGGAGAGACCCAGTACTTC
TRBV30,-,TRBJ1-6,TRBD1,CAWSTGTGGSDSPLHF,TGTGCCTGGAGCACCGGGACAGGGGGATCTGATTCACCCCTCCACTTT
TRBV28,few,TRBJ1-6,TRBD1,CASSPSGTVNSPLHF,TGTGCCAGCAGTCCCTCGGGGACAGTTAATTCACCCCTCCACTTT
TRBV5-1,once,TRBJ2-1,-,CASSPEGDSYNEQFF,TGCGCCAGCAGCCCAGAGGGGGACTCCTACAATGAGCAGTTCTTC
TRBV28,few,TRBJ2-5,-,CASSPPGTPLWAQYF,TGTGCCAGCAGTCCGCCCGGGACCCCTCTCTGGGCCCAGTACTTC
TRBV7-9,-,TRBJ1-2,-,CASSLGPIYGYTF,TGTGCCAGCAGCTTAGGACCTATATATGGCTACACCTTC
TRBV6-5,-,TRBJ1-1,-,CASKAGPLNTEAFF,TGTGCCAGCAAGGCGGGGCCCTTGAACACTGAAGCTTTCTTT
TRBV5-4,-,TRBJ2-2,-,CASSSKTSTGELFF,TGTGCCAGCAGCTCGAAGACTAGCACCGGGGAGCTGTTTTTT
TRBV5-3,-,TRBJ2-6,TRBD2,CARSLPGLAGVSGANVLTF,TGTGCCAGAAGCTTGCCAGGACTAGCGGGCGTCTCTGGGGCCAACGTCCTGACTTTC
TRBV20-1,few,TRBJ1-2,-,CSASGQDGYTF,TGCAGTGCTTCAGGCCAAGATGGCTACACCTTC
TRBV30,medium-sized,TRBJ1-4,-,CAWSMTVGKLFF,TGTGCCTGGAGTATGACAGTGGGAAAACTGTTTTTT
TRBV7-9,few,TRBJ1-1,TRBD1,CASSSDRGWNTEAFF,TGTGCCAGCAGCTCGGACAGGGGTTGGAACACTGAAGCTTTCTTT
TRBV2,-,TRBJ2-2,-,CASKPTTLFGELFF,TGTGCCAGCAAACCCACGACCTTATTTGGGGAGCTGTTTTTT
TRBV7-9,-,TRBJ2-2,TRBD2,CASSRSPGTSRYTGELFF,TGTGCCAGCAGCCGATCACCCGGGACTAGCCGATACACCGGGGAGCTGTTTTTT
TRBV10-3,-,TRBJ2-5,-,CAISDREETQYF,TGTGCCATCAGTGACAGGGAGGAGACCCAGTACTTC
TRBV6-5,-,TRBJ2-1,-,CASSYSIRVVEQFF,TGTGCCAGCAGTTACTCGATAAGGGTCGTGGAGCAGTTCTTC
TRBV19,-,TRBJ2-2,TRBD1,CASSPPRARGLTGELFF,TGTGCCAGTAGTCCCCCCAGGGCCAGGGGGCTCACCGGGGAGCTGTTTTTT
TRBV28,-,TRBJ2-7,-,CASSPLAPSNEQYF,TGTGCCAGCAGTCCTCTAGCTCCCAGTAACGAGCAGTACTTC
TRBV27,-,TRBJ2-3,-,CASSWQTSTDTQYF,TGTGCCAGCAGTTGGCAGACTAGCACAGATACGCAGTATTTT
TRBV7-6,-,TRBJ2-2,-,CASSLGAAGELFF,TGTGCCAGCAGCTTAGGGGCAGCCGGGGAGCTGTTTTTT
TRBV4-1,few,TRBJ1-2,-,CASSQGPGNLYGYTF,TGCGCCAGCAGCCAAGGACCGGGCAATCTCTATGGCTACACCTTC
TRBV5-6,-,TRBJ2-5,-,CASSLTETQYF,TGTGCCAGCAGCTTGACGGAGACCCAGTACTTC
TRBV29-1,-,TRBJ2-7,-,CSVSFRTLGEQYF,TGCAGCGTATCTTTCAGGACCCTCGGAGAGCAGTACTTC
TRBV9,once,TRBJ2-5,TRBD2,CASSGGLAGGETQYF,TGTGCCAGCAGCGGGGGACTAGCGGGGGGCGAGACCCAGTACTTC
TRBV30,-,TRBJ1-2,TRBD1,CAWSQGTGGTYGYTF,TGTGCCTGGAGTCAAGGGACAGGGGGCACCTATGGCTACACCTTC
TRBV2,-,TRBJ1-3,TRBD1,CASSSGTARGYSGNTIYF,TGTGCCAGCAGTTCCGGGACAGCTAGGGGATACTCTGGAAACACCATATATTTT
TRBV6-6,-,TRBJ2-5,-,CASSGDGTGEQYF,TGTGCCAGCAGTGGGGACGGTACGGGAGAGCAGTACTTC
TRBV5-1,-,TRBJ2-5,-,CASSFLGTKETQYF,TGCGCCAGCAGCTTCCTCGGGACAAAAGAGACCCAGTACTTC
TRBV28,-,TRBJ1-1,-,CASSLAGDLNTEAFF,TGTGCCAGCAGTTTGGCAGGGGATCTGAACACTGAAGCTTTCTTT
TRBV5-6,-,TRBJ1-1,TRBD1,CASSQSPGGRAFF,TGTGCCAGCAGCCAATCACCAGGGGGGCGCGCTTTCTTT
TRBV11-3,-,TRBJ2-3,-,CASSSPPASDTQYF,TGTGCCAGCAGCTCCCCCCCGGCGTCCGATACGCAGTATTTT
TRBV10-2,-,TRBJ1-3,-,CASSEANGNTIYF,TGCGCCAGCAGTGAGGCTAATGGAAACACCATATATTTT
TRBV5-6,-,TRBJ1-5,-,CASSLGASGVQPQHF,TGTGCCAGCAGCTTGGGGGCGTCAGGGGTTCAGCCCCAGCATTTT